Described below is a single T cell receptor beta chain sequence and its context. The sample belongs to a study of blood T cell repertoires in COVID-19. Study overall: PBMCs, B-cell-depleted T cells, or T cells were the source of the cDNA or gDNA that made up the material.

Method: immunoSEQ multiplex PCR; TCRdb's copy keeps in-frame clones and lacks some. The table records 300,000 or so clones, approximately 88% of them present only once. J gave up 4 bases and V 2 bases, and 4 bases lay outside the gene matches. The germline V gene has CDR1 SGHTA and CDR2 FQGNSA. This CDR3 has 14 amino acids. Sample: peripheral blood. The rearrangement links TRBV7-2 to TRBJ2-7, with 8 bases identical to TRBD1. The TCR sequence derives from a woman in her twenties or thirties who had recovered from COVID-19. CDR3 sequence reads: CASSLNRGAYEQYF. In DNA, the CDR3 is TGTGCCAGCAGCTTAAACAGGGGGGCGTACGAGCAGTACTTC.